The clone carrying this T cell receptor beta chain was observed a handful of times. Time point of the sample: newly diagnosed GD, antithyroid drugs for less than 3 months. Extracted PBMC RNA gave rise to the TCR library. CDR3-region Arm-PCR and iRepertoire HTBI primers produced the TCR beta libraries. One entry per CDR3 protein results from TCRdb running MiXCR on the multiplex PCR reads. The table shows 550,000 to 700,000 distinct CDR3 sequences, with around 16% occurring only once. The record originates from a study of regulatory T cells in long-lasting Graves disease. Another study also made use of these data, one on T cells in Graves' hyperthyroidism and ophthalmopathy. Per that study: A first-round RT-PCR of the TCR CDR3 used the HTBI primer set.

The TCR was taken from a man between 18 and 29 years old with Graves disease. This sample comprised peripheral blood mononuclear cells (PBMCs), obtained at new diagnosis, from a patient treated with antithyroid drugs.

In nucleotides, the CDR3 is TGTGCCAGCAGTCCCCACCCCGGTAGCGGGAGGGCGGAGACCCAGTACTTC. It is translated as CASSPHPGSGRAETQYF. The gene calls are TRBV27 and TRBJ2-5; 11 bases are a match to TRBD2. The CDR3 is 17 amino acids. After removal of 5 bases from V and 5 bases from J, the junction contained 13 bases not matched to a gene. Germline V CDR1 and CDR2: MNHEY, SMNVEV (reference sequence).